This is a list of T cell receptor beta chains from one sample in a study of blood T cells in healthy people across ages. TCRdb fed the 5' RACE reads into MiXCR, producing one record per CDR3 protein. The sample holds under 850,000 distinct CDR3 sequences, under 40% seen once. Material: blood. These receptors originate from a man aged 18 to 29 in good health. Both conserved end residues are part of each CDR3. A D gene is named only where the DNA matches it firmly. For some rows the clone size is stated as once, few or many, or as a class when expanded; others skip it.

CDR3 DNA	CDR3 protein	V gene	J gene	CDR3 length	D gene	clone size
TGCGCCAGCAGCTTGGTGGGACAGGGTAGGAATGAGCAGTTCTTC	CASSLVGQGRNEQFF	TRBV5-1	TRBJ2-1	15	TRBD1	NA
TGTGCCAGCAGTACCCGGGACCCTACAGATACGCAGTATTTT	CASSTRDPTDTQYF	TRBV27	TRBJ2-3	14	NA	few
TGTGCCAGCAGTTTCAAAGATAGCAATCAGCCCCAGCATTTT	CASSFKDSNQPQHF	TRBV12-3/TRBV12-4	TRBJ1-5	14	NA	NA
TGTGCCAGCAGAGACGGACCGCCACCCTATGGCTACACCTTC	CASRDGPPPYGYTF	TRBV2	TRBJ1-2	14	NA	once
TGCAGTGCTAGAGAAATACCGGGACAGCTCGGCTACATCTTC	CSAREIPGQLGYIF	TRBV20-1	TRBJ1-2	14	TRBD1	NA
TGTGCCAGCAGTTTTCGGACCGCGAACACCGGGGAGCTGTTTTTT	CASSFRTANTGELFF	TRBV6-5	TRBJ2-2	15	NA	few
TGTGCCAGCAGCTGGGACAGGGGGAACACCGGGGAGCTGTTTTTT	CASSWDRGNTGELFF	TRBV7-2	TRBJ2-2	15	TRBD1	NA
TGTGCCAGCAGTGGACAGACAGGGAACACTGAAGCTTTCTTT	CASSGQTGNTEAFF	TRBV6-2/TRBV6-3	TRBJ1-1	14	NA	few
TGTGCCAGCAGTTTCCTCCCTAGCGGGGGGCGCGGGGATACGCAGTATTTT	CASSFLPSGGRGDTQYF	TRBV6-5	TRBJ2-3	17	TRBD2	NA
TGCAGCGCCCTAAACCGGGACGTCGTCACCTACGAGCAGTACTTC	CSALNRDVVTYEQYF	TRBV29-1	TRBJ2-7	15	NA	NA
TGTGCCAGCAGCCACCGGGGACAGGGATACGAGCAGTACTTC	CASSHRGQGYEQYF	TRBV7-9	TRBJ2-7	14	TRBD1	many
TGCAGCGTCGAAACACGAACCTATGGCTACACCTTC	CSVETRTYGYTF	TRBV29-1	TRBJ1-2	12	NA	few
TGTGCCATCAGTGACCACGGGGGGGGCGTTGATGAGCAGTACTTC	CAISDHGGGVDEQYF	TRBV10-3	TRBJ2-4	15	TRBD2	NA
TGTGCCTGGACAAGGGGGCTGGACACTGAAGCTTTCTTT	CAWTRGLDTEAFF	TRBV30	TRBJ1-1	13	TRBD1	NA
TGCAGTGCTAGATCTGTCGAAAGCTCCTACAATGAGCAGTTCTTC	CSARSVESSYNEQFF	TRBV20-1	TRBJ2-1	15	NA	few
TGTGCCAGCAGTGAATATGTTTTCGCGCAGTACTTC	CASSEYVFAQYF	TRBV6-1	TRBJ2-7	12	NA	few
TGTACCAGCAGCCCACAGGGGCGATTCTATGGCTACACCTTC	CTSSPQGRFYGYTF	TRBV12-3/TRBV12-4	TRBJ1-2	14	TRBD1	NA
TGTGCCATCAGTGAGAAGGCTAGCGGGGGGACTCAATACAATGAGCAGTACTTC	CAISEKASGGTQYNEQYF	TRBV10-3	TRBJ2-5	18	TRBD2	NA
TGTGCCAGCAGCCCCCCCCGGGACAGAGCTAACTATGGCTACACCTTC	CASSPPRDRANYGYTF	TRBV7-2	TRBJ1-2	16	TRBD1	few
TGTGCCAGCAGCTTGGGATCGGGGACAGGGGGCTCCTATGGCTACACCTTC	CASSLGSGTGGSYGYTF	TRBV5-5	TRBJ1-2	17	TRBD1	NA
TGTGCCAGCACGGGGGACAGGGGGGCCATGAACACTGAAGCTTTCTTT	CASTGDRGAMNTEAFF	TRBV12-3/TRBV12-4	TRBJ1-1	16	TRBD1	NA
TGTGCCAGCAGTCTAGCCCGGGACATTCAGTACTTC	CASSLARDIQYF	TRBV6-1	TRBJ2-4	12	NA	few
TGCGCCAGCAGCTTGGAACCAGAAGCGTACAATGAGCAGTTCTTC	CASSLEPEAYNEQFF	TRBV5-1	TRBJ2-1	15	NA	NA
TGCGCCAGCAGCCTGACCCCTGGACAGGGTCAAGAGACCCAGTACTTC	CASSLTPGQGQETQYF	TRBV5-1	TRBJ2-5	16	TRBD1	NA
TGTGCCAGCAGCCCCGAACAGGGTGGTAATTCACCCCTCCACTTT	CASSPEQGGNSPLHF	TRBV4-2	TRBJ1-6	15	NA	NA
TGTGCCACCAGCAGAGTCCGGACAGGGATTCCGAATGAGCAGTACTTC	CATSRVRTGIPNEQYF	TRBV15	TRBJ2-5	16	TRBD1	few
TGTGCCAGCAGCCCTGGCTATAATTCACCCCTCCACTTT	CASSPGYNSPLHF	TRBV7-9	TRBJ1-6	13	NA	few
TGCGCCAGCAGTCCCCAGGACTCCTTGGGCCCTAACATGGATGAGCAGTTCTTC	CASSPQDSLGPNMDEQFF	TRBV4-3	TRBJ2-1	18	NA	NA
TGTGCCACCTCTCGGGAGCTACCCAACTATGGCTACACCTTC	CATSRELPNYGYTF	TRBV6-5	TRBJ1-2	14	NA	few
TGTGCCAGCAGCCCGCAAGGAGGGGGGTACGAGCAGTACTTC	CASSPQGGGYEQYF	TRBV14	TRBJ2-7	14	NA	NA
TGCGCCAGCAGCCGTGCCGGGACAGGGGCCACAGATACGCAGTATTTT	CASSRAGTGATDTQYF	TRBV4-3	TRBJ2-3	16	TRBD1	NA
TGTGCCAGCAGCTTACCCACGGACAGGGGCTACGAGCAGTACTTC	CASSLPTDRGYEQYF	TRBV7-9	TRBJ2-7	15	TRBD1	many
TGTGCCAGCAGCCATGGGAAGGGGCAAGATACGCAGTATTTT	CASSHGKGQDTQYF	TRBV14	TRBJ2-3	14	NA	NA
TGTGCCAGCAGCCGAAGTGGGGGGGATACGCAGTATTTT	CASSRSGGDTQYF	TRBV7-3	TRBJ2-3	13	NA	few
TGTGCCAGCAGCTTGGAGATCTCCTACGAGCAGTACTTC	CASSLEISYEQYF	TRBV6-6	TRBJ2-7	13	NA	many
TGTGCCAGCAGTTCCCTTCCAAATACGCAGTATTTT	CASSSLPNTQYF	TRBV12-3/TRBV12-4	TRBJ2-3	12	NA	few
TGTGCCAGCAGTGTAGGAGGGGGGGCAACTGAAGCTTTCTTT	CASSVGGGATEAFF	TRBV12-3/TRBV12-4	TRBJ1-1	14	NA	NA
TGCAGTGGATTGGGGGGCTATAGCAATCAGCCCCAGCATTTT	CSGLGGYSNQPQHF	TRBV20-1	TRBJ1-5	14	NA	NA
TGCAGTGCTAGAGCCAGGGACAGGGGTAATTCACCCCTCCACTTT	CSARARDRGNSPLHF	TRBV20-1	TRBJ1-6	15	TRBD1	NA
TGTGCCACCAGCACAGGACAGGGGGTCGATGAGCAGTTCTTC	CATSTGQGVDEQFF	TRBV15	TRBJ2-1	14	TRBD1	NA
TGCAGCGCGTTAGTTCGTAGGACTAACTATGGCTACACCTTC	CSALVRRTNYGYTF	TRBV29-1	TRBJ1-2	14	NA	many
TGTGCCACCAGTGAGGGTGGAGCAGATGCGCAGTATTTT	CATSEGGADAQYF	TRBV24-1	TRBJ2-3	13	NA	NA
TGTGCCAGCAGCAGAGATCGGACAGGCACAGATACGCAGTATTTT	CASSRDRTGTDTQYF	TRBV6-5	TRBJ2-3	15	NA	NA
TGTGCCAGCAGCTTACGCGGGCGGGAAGGGGGCTCTGGAAACACCATATATTTT	CASSLRGREGGSGNTIYF	TRBV7-2	TRBJ1-3	18	NA	NA
TGTGCCAGCAGTTTACAGCCGTTTAATGAAAAACTGTTTTTT	CASSLQPFNEKLFF	TRBV12-3/TRBV12-4	TRBJ1-4	14	NA	few
TGTGCCAGCAGCCAAGAGCCAGGGTTTGTCTACGAGCAGTACTTC	CASSQEPGFVYEQYF	TRBV4-2	TRBJ2-7	15	NA	NA
TGTGCCAGCAGTTCCCGGGGTGGCAATGAGCAGTTCTTC	CASSSRGGNEQFF	TRBV27	TRBJ2-1	13	NA	NA
TGTGCCAGCAGCTTTGGGGACGGGGGCTACAATGAGCAGTTCTTC	CASSFGDGGYNEQFF	TRBV7-8	TRBJ2-1	15	NA	many
TGTGCCAGCCGATTGAACACCGGGGAGCTGTTTTTT	CASRLNTGELFF	TRBV12-3/TRBV12-4	TRBJ2-2	12	NA	NA
TGTGCCAGCACCCAGGGGGGTTACGAGCAGTACTTC	CASTQGGYEQYF	TRBV12-3/TRBV12-4	TRBJ2-7	12	NA	many
TGCGCCAGCAGATCTATGAGGGGTTCCTACGAGCAGTACTTC	CASRSMRGSYEQYF	TRBV5-1	TRBJ2-7	14	NA	NA
TGTGCCAGCCGCGAAACTAATGAAAAACTGTTTTTT	CASRETNEKLFF	TRBV12-3/TRBV12-4	TRBJ1-4	12	NA	few
TGTGCCATCAGTGACGGGACTTCAGGCTACACCTTC	CAISDGTSGYTF	TRBV10-3	TRBJ1-2	12	NA	few
TGTACCAGCAACGCCGGGACAGGGGGGGTCACTGAAGCTTTCTTT	CTSNAGTGGVTEAFF	TRBV12-3/TRBV12-4	TRBJ1-1	15	TRBD1	NA
TGTGCCAGCAGCTTATTTCGGACTAGCGGGGTCCACCTTTTGGGGAATGAGCAGTTCTTC	CASSLFRTSGVHLLGNEQFF	TRBV7-2	TRBJ2-1	20	TRBD2	NA
TGCAGTGCTAAGACATCCAAGGGGGCGAGTGAAAAACTGTTTTTT	CSAKTSKGASEKLFF	TRBV20-1	TRBJ1-4	15	TRBD1	NA
TGTGCCACTAGCAGAGATTTATCGGCAGGGGATGGCTACACCTTC	CATSRDLSAGDGYTF	TRBV15	TRBJ1-2	15	NA	NA
TGTGCCAGCAGCCGGATGGGGGGGCAGTCCCAGCAGTTCTTC	CASSRMGGQSQQFF	TRBV7-3	TRBJ2-1	14	NA	NA
TGTGCCGGCAGCGTGACAGAAAACTATGGCTACACCTTC	CAGSVTENYGYTF	TRBV5-4	TRBJ1-2	13	NA	NA
TGTGCCAGCAGTACAGGGGTCTACGAGCAGTACTTC	CASSTGVYEQYF	TRBV12-3/TRBV12-4	TRBJ2-7	12	TRBD1	NA